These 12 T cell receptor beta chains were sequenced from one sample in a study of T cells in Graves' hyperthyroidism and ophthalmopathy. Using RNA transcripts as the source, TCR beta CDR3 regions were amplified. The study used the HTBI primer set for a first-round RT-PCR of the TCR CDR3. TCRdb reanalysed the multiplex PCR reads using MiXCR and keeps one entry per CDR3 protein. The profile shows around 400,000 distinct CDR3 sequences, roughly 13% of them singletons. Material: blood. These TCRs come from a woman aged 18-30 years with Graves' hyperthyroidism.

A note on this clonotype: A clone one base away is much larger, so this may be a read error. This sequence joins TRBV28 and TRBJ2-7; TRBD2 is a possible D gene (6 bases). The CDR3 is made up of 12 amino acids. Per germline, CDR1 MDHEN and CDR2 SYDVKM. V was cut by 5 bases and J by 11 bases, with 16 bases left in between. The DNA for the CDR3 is TGTGCCAGCAGTCGTGGGTTACCTAGCGAGTACTTC. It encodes CASSRGLPSEYF.

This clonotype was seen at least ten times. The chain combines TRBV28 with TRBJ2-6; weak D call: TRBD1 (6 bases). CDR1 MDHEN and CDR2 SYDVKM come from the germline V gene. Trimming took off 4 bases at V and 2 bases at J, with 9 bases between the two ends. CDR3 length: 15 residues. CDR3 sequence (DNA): TGTGCCAGCAGTTCGCCAGGGGCTGGGGCCAACGTCCTGACTTTC. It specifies CASSSPGAGANVLTF. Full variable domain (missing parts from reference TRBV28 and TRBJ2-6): DVKVTQSSRYLVKRTGEKVFLECVQDMDHENMFWYRQDPGLGLRLIYFSYDVKMKEKGDIPEGYSVSREKKERFSLILESASTNQTSMYLCASSSPGAGANVLTFGAGSRLTVL.

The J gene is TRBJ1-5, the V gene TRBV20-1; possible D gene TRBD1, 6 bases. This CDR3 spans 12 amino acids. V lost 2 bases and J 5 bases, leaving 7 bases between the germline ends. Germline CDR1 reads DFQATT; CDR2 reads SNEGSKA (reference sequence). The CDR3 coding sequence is TGCAGTGCTAGAAGGACAGATCAGCCCCAGCATTTT. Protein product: CSARRTDQPQHF.

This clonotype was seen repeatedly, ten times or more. The chain's CDR3 is CSARQPGLAGVETQYF. The CDR3 nucleotides read TGCAGTGCTAGGCAGCCGGGACTAGCGGGAGTGGAGACCCAGTACTTC. The chain joins TRBV20-1 to TRBJ2-5; 14 bases match TRBD2. The ends lost 3 bases at V and 5 bases at J; junction bases unmatched: 8. CDR3 length: 16 amino acids. Germline lookup yields CDR1 DFQATT and CDR2 SNEGSKA (reference sequence).

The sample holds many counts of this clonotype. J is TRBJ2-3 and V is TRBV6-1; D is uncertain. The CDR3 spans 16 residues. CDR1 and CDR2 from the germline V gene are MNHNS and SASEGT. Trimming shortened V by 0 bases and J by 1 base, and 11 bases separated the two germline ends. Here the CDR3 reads CASSEARRSGTDTQYF. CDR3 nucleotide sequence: TGTGCCAGCAGTGAAGCGCGGCGGAGTGGCACAGATACGCAGTATTTT.

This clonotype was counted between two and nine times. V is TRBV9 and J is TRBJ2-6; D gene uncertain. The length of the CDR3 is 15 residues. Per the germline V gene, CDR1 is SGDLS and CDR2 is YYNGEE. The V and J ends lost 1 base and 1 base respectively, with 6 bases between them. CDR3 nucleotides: TGTGCCAGCAGCGTAACCGGGTCTGGGGCCAACGTCCTGACTTTC. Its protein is CASSVTGSGANVLTF. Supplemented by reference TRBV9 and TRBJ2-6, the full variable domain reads DSGVTQTPKHLITATGQRVTLRCSPRSGDLSVYWYQQSLDQGLQFLIQYYNGEERAKGNILERFSAQQFPDLHSELNLSSLELGDSALYFCASSVTGSGANVLTFGAGSRLTVL.

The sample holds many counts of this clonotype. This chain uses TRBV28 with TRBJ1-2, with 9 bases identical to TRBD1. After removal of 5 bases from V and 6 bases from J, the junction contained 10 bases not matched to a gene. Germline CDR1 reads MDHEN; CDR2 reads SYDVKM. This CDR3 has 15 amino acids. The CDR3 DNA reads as TGTGCCAGCAGTGCTCATACAGGGGGCGCCGATGGCTACACCTTC. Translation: CASSAHTGGADGYTF.

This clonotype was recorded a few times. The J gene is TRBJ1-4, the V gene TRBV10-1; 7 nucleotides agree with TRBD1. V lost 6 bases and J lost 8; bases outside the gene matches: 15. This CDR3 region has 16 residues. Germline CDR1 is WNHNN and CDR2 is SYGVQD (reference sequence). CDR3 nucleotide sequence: TGCGCCAGCAGCCTGACTTCGACAGGGCCGAGGGAAAAACTGTTTTTT. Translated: CASSLTSTGPREKLFF.

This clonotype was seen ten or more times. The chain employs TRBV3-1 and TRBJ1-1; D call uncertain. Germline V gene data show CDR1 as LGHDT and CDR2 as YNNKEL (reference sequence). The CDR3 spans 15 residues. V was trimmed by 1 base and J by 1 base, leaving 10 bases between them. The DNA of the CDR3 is TGTGCCAGCAGCCAAGCCCAGATCCGGAACACTGAAGCTTTCTTT. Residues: CASSQAQIRNTEAFF.

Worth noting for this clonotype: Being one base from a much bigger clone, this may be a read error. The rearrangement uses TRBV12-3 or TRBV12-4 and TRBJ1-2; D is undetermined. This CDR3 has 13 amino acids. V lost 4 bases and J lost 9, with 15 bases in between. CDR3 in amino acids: CASSYQAQRRYTF. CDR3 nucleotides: TGTGCCAGCAGTTACCAGGCCCAGAGACGCTACACCTTC.

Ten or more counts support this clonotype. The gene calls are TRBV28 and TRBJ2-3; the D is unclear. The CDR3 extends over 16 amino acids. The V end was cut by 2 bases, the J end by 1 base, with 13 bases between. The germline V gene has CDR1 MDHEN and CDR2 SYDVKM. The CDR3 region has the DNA TGTGCCAGCAGTTTAGGGGTAGGACGCCGCACAGATACGCAGTATTTT. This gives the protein CASSLGVGRRTDTQYF.

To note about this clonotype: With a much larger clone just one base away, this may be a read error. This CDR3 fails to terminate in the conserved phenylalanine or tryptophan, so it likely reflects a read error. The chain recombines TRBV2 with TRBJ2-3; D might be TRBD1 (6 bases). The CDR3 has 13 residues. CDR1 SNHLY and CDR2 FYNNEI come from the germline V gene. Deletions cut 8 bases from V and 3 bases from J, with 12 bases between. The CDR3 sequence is CASRPGATDTQYS. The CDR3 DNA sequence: TGTGCCAGCCGTCCAGGGGCAACAGATACGCAGTATTCT.